A selection of T cell receptor beta chains follows, all from one sample in a study of regulatory T cells in long-lasting Graves disease. TCRdb reanalysed the multiplex PCR reads using MiXCR and keeps one entry per CDR3 protein. This sample has around 500,000 distinct CDR3 sequences, with 12% found just once. This sample also appeared in a second study, on T cells in Graves' hyperthyroidism and ophthalmopathy.

Material: peripheral blood mononuclear cells (PBMCs), obtained at new diagnosis, from a patient treated with antithyroid drugs. These receptors all stem from a woman aged 25 to 39 with Graves disease. Both conserved end residues are part of each CDR3.

cdr3_aa	cdr3_length	v_call	j_call
CASSQSALGSPLHF	14	TRBV16	TRBJ1-6
CASSFTGMNTEAFF	14	TRBV11-3	TRBJ1-1
CASSLDNGGYTF	12	TRBV28	TRBJ1-2
CASSRYQGPANQPQHF	16	TRBV19	TRBJ1-5
CASSYSGVFNQPQHF	15	TRBV6-5	TRBJ1-5
CASSIRDSAGYTF	13	TRBV19	TRBJ1-2
CASTSTGGWSAQYF	14	TRBV12-3/TRBV12-4	TRBJ2-5
CASSPRNAGQTRNYGYTF	18	TRBV7-9	TRBJ1-2
CASSYLGTSGTYEQYF	16	TRBV6-2/TRBV6-3	TRBJ2-7
CASSWTGRGGELFF	14	TRBV12-3/TRBV12-4	TRBJ2-2
CASSIDGSIYNEQFF	15	TRBV19	TRBJ2-1
CASSLGTVFYEQYF	14	TRBV6-2/TRBV6-3	TRBJ2-7
CASSLVGGTEAFF	13	TRBV12-3/TRBV12-4	TRBJ1-1
CASSLQGEAMNTEAFF	16	TRBV28	TRBJ1-1
CASKGGRINGYTF	13	TRBV12-3/TRBV12-4	TRBJ1-2
CASSLTSAHEQFF	13	TRBV13	TRBJ2-1
CASGGEWADTQYF	13	TRBV2	TRBJ2-3
CASSLGGPHTEAFF	14	TRBV28	TRBJ1-1
CASRLRGTYEQYF	13	TRBV27	TRBJ2-7
CASSLDSFSVNTEAFF	16	TRBV11-2	TRBJ1-1
CASTKLAGANTGELFF	16	TRBV27	TRBJ2-2
CATRNLHGSEGGKDTEAFF	19	TRBV11-2	TRBJ1-1
CASSLRDRGTDTQYF	15	TRBV7-9	TRBJ2-3
CASSQRQTRLMGQFF	15	TRBV28	TRBJ2-1
CASSLGGTEKETQYF	15	TRBV7-9	TRBJ2-5
CAWRPWTGRGSGANVLTF	18	TRBV30	TRBJ2-6
CASSRTGGLITDTQYF	16	TRBV14	TRBJ2-3
CASSFHPGTASYEQYF	16	TRBV28	TRBJ2-7
CSAPDSRNYGYTF	13	TRBV20-1	TRBJ1-2
CASSLVASLAGGPVTQYF	18	TRBV7-2	TRBJ2-3
CASSLRASTGTEAFF	15	TRBV12-3/TRBV12-4	TRBJ1-1
CASSDRGRNTEAFF	14	TRBV10-1	TRBJ1-1
CASSLSQLAGVEQYF	15	TRBV12-3/TRBV12-4	TRBJ2-7
CASNPTGYYGYTF	13	TRBV2	TRBJ1-2
CASSILAGVNTEAFF	15	TRBV19	TRBJ1-1
CASSSPGQGNHEQYF	15	TRBV6-5	TRBJ2-7
CASSPIYRGRGTTYTF	16	TRBV27	TRBJ1-2
CAWSVIYGREAQYF	14	TRBV30	TRBJ2-3
CASSSGTASNQPQHF	15	TRBV12-3/TRBV12-4	TRBJ1-5
CSATGLAGSYEQYF	14	TRBV20-1	TRBJ2-7
CASSQDLWGAEAFF	14	TRBV14	TRBJ1-1
CASSRLARYSYEQYF	15	TRBV12-3/TRBV12-4	TRBJ2-7
CASSSTRGRTEAFF	14	TRBV12-3/TRBV12-4	TRBJ1-1
CASSHIWERSYEQYF	15	TRBV4-3	TRBJ2-7
CASSDPRGVKNIQYF	15	TRBV2	TRBJ2-4
CASSRPSGSAGPNNEQFF	18	TRBV7-2	TRBJ2-1
CASSLVFMGTEAFF	14	TRBV7-9	TRBJ1-1
CASSGDAKYTDTQYF	15	TRBV25-1	TRBJ2-3
CASSGLLAGVADTQYF	16	TRBV2	TRBJ2-3
CASSQNTGANVLTF	14	TRBV6-2/TRBV6-3	TRBJ2-6
CASSPRGAQYF	11	TRBV7-2	TRBJ2-3
CSADDRNQETQYF	13	TRBV20-1	TRBJ2-5
CASRSDRGSDEQFF	14	TRBV7-9	TRBJ2-1
CASSIGARNGYTF	13	TRBV19	TRBJ1-2